This record looks at one T cell receptor (beta chain) sequence and its context. The antigen remains unidentified. The data were taken from a study of CD8+CD57+ T cells in acquired aplastic anemia. Study-wide background: On average, sorted CD4+ and CD8+ cells gave roughly 3 ug of DNA. The study's findings and limits: Found in both controls and patients were some 31 CD8+ CDR3 sequences. Controls and patients did not differ significantly in CD8+ Simpson's diversity.

The study profiled TCR beta VDJ and CDR3 using genomic DNA as template. One entry per CDR3 protein results from TCRdb running MiXCR on the reads. The sample shows roughly 180,000 distinct CDR3 sequences, around 60% of them seen only once. Sequenced patients had shown CD8+CD57+ cell expansion by flow cytometry. All participating patients were living with severe acquired aplastic anemia. This clonotype was obtained from a human donor with aplastic anemia. Material for sequencing was sorted CD4+, CD8+, or CD8+CD57+ T cells (not recorded which) from PBMCs.

The CDR3 is CATSTGGNSPLHF. CDR3 nucleotides: TGTGCCACCAGTACAGGGGGTAATTCACCCCTCCACTTT. The genes are TRBV15 and TRBJ1-6, with 8 bases matching TRBD1. This CDR3 has 13 amino acids. V shed 6 bases and J 6 bases; nucleotides not matched to a gene: 1. Germline CDR1 and CDR2: LNHNV and YYDKDF (reference sequence).